The 13 T cell receptor beta chains below all came from one sample that was sequenced in a study of control samples from healthy donors and cancer patients. Profiled with immunoSEQ multiplex PCR; TCRdb holds only in-frame clones, not every one. The table includes about 70,000 clones, roughly 80% detected once. Input material: PBMCs. The receptors originated from a woman in her 50s with lung cancer.

This clone has more than one count but fewer than ten. V and J are TRBV19 and TRBJ1-4; D ambiguous. The CDR3 totals 14 residues. Germline V gene sequence: CDR1 LNHDA, CDR2 SQIVND (reference sequence). The ends were cut back, 9 bases at V and 6 bases at J, with 17 bases in the middle. The CDR3 sequence is CASQTSRSDEKLFF. The CDR3 DNA is TGTGCCAGCCAAACAAGCCGATCAGATGAAAAACTGTTTTTT.

V gene TRBV28 combines with J gene TRBJ1-6, with D unclear. Germline-derived CDR1 and CDR2 are MDHEN and SYDVKM. V gave up 3 bases and J gave up 0 bases, with 15 bases separating them. The CDR3 runs to 18 residues. Written as DNA, the CDR3 is TGTGCCAGCAGTTTCCGCGGGTTCCGAGGCTCCTATAATTCACCCCTCCACTTT. Translating gives CASSFRGFRGSYNSPLHF.

The chain couples TRBV27 to TRBJ1-2; 9 bases are shared with TRBD1. Trimming cost V 6 bases and J 5 bases; bases outside gene matches: 7. This CDR3 spans 14 amino acids. Germline CDR1 MNHEY, CDR2 SMNVEV (reference sequence). CDR3: CASRTGTGIYGYTF. Written as DNA, the CDR3 is TGTGCCAGCAGGACCGGGACAGGGATTTATGGCTACACCTTC.

This chain uses TRBV7-6 with TRBJ1-1; D ambiguous. Germline V lookup: CDR1 SGHVS, CDR2 FNYEAQ. V lost 5 bases to trimming and J lost 4 bases, with 11 bases between them. The CDR3 runs 13 residues. CDR3 in DNA: TGTGCCAGCAGCCGAGACACCTCCACTGAAGCTTTCTTT. It codes for CASSRDTSTEAFF.

The chain links TRBV4-2 to TRBJ2-7, with D perhaps TRBD2 (5 bases). V lost 0 bases, J lost 7 bases, and 16 bases lay in between. Germline V gives CDR1 LGHNA, CDR2 YNFKEQ. This CDR3 spans 15 amino acids. This chain's CDR3 is CASSQERSSGGEQYF. The CDR3 DNA is TGTGCCAGCAGCCAAGAGAGGTCTTCAGGAGGAGAGCAGTACTTC.

In DNA, the CDR3 is TGCGCCAGCAGCTTGACCCCACAGGAGTCACCCCTCCACTTT. This codes for CASSLTPQESPLHF. The V call is TRBV5-1, the J call TRBJ1-6; D might be TRBD1 (5 bases). Trimming cost V 1 base and J 10 bases, with 12 bases left between them. Germline loops: CDR1 SGHRS, CDR2 YFSETQ. The CDR3 length is 14 residues.

The CDR3 sequence is CASSPDRTFRYTF. DNA of the CDR3: TGTGCCAGCAGCCCGGACAGGACTTTTCGCTACACCTTC. The chain recombines TRBV7-2 with TRBJ1-2; 7 nucleotides line up with TRBD1. The CDR3 has 13 amino acids. With V trimmed by 5 bases and J by 9 bases, 9 bases remained unmatched. Germline lookup yields CDR1 SGHTA and CDR2 FQGNSA. The whole variable domain, filled in from reference TRBV7-2 and TRBJ1-2, reads GAGVSQSPSNKVTEKGKDVELRCDPISGHTALYWYRQSLGQGLEFLIYFQGNSAPDKSGLPSDRFSAERTGGSVSTLTIQRTQQEDSAVYLCASSPDRTFRYTFGSGTRLTVV.

CDR3 in amino acids: CASSLDPTGQFF. Written as DNA, the CDR3 is TGTGCCAGCAGCTTAGACCCGACGGGGCAGTTCTTC. V and J are TRBV7-2 and TRBJ2-1; D is unresolved. The germline gives CDR1 SGHTA, CDR2 FQGNSA. This CDR3 region has 12 residues. V shed 1 base and J shed 12 bases, with 10 bases lying between them. Full variable domain (missing parts from reference TRBV7-2 and TRBJ2-1): GAGVSQSPSNKVTEKGKDVELRCDPISGHTALYWYRQSLGQGLEFLIYFQGNSAPDKSGLPSDRFSAERTGGSVSTLTIQRTQQEDSAVYLCASSLDPTGQFFGPGTRLTVL.

This clone has just one count. This chain connects TRBV19 to TRBJ1-1; D may be TRBD1 (5 bases). CDR1 and CDR2 from the germline V gene are LNHDA and SQIVND (reference sequence). Trimming took 7 bases from V and 2 from J, leaving 14 bases between them. CDR3 length equals 14 residues. Here the CDR3 DNA reads TGTGCCAGTACCCTAAATGGGGGAAACACTGAAGCTTTCTTT. It specifies CASTLNGGNTEAFF.

The chain uses TRBV27 and TRBJ1-1; D perhaps matches TRBD1 (5 bases). Trimming took 4 bases from V and 0 from J, leaving 9 bases between them. The CDR3 has 14 residues. The germline gives CDR1 MNHEY, CDR2 SMNVEV (reference sequence). The DNA for the CDR3 is TGTGCCAGCAGTTACCGACAGATGAACACTGAAGCTTTCTTT. It yields the protein CASSYRQMNTEAFF.

This sequence joins TRBV9 and TRBJ1-1; no clear D gene. V was shortened by 0 bases and J by 0 bases, with 3 bases between the two germline ends. Germline V CDR1 and CDR2: SGDLS, YYNGEE. CDR3 length: 13 amino acids. For the CDR3, the DNA is TGTGCCAGCAGCGTAGTGATGAACACTGAAGCTTTCTTT. This sequence encodes CASSVVMNTEAFF.

The rearrangement links TRBV5-1 to TRBJ1-5, with D uncertain. The CDR3 length is 13 residues. V was shortened by 7 bases and J by 3 bases, with 11 bases between the two germline ends. Looked up from germline, CDR1 is SGHRS and CDR2 is YFSETQ. This CDR3 is CASAIAYNQPQHF. The DNA of the CDR3 is TGCGCCAGCGCGATCGCTTACAATCAGCCCCAGCATTTT.

The chain couples TRBV7-2 to TRBJ1-2; D is uncertain. This CDR3 spans 13 amino acids. V shed 5 bases and J shed 0 bases, with 7 bases lying between them. Germline CDR1 SGHTA, CDR2 FQGNSA. CDR3 DNA sequence: TGTGCCAGCAGCCCACCTGCTAACTATGGCTACACCTTC. Translated, it gives CASSPPANYGYTF.